Following are 12 T cell receptor beta chains from one sample sequenced in a study of early T cells in non-severe SARS-CoV-2 infection. MiXCR, run by TCRdb on the 5' RACE reads, gives a single entry per CDR3 protein. In the table there are about 52,000 distinct CDR3 sequences, 9.5% to 11% of which are singletons. Input material: whole blood. These receptors all come from an adult who was a healthcare worker with PCR-confirmed SARS-CoV-2 infection or an uninfected control (not recorded which).

There are many counts of this clonotype. V and J are TRBV4-1 and TRBJ2-1; 11 nucleotides match TRBD2. Germline V gene lookup returns CDR1 MGHRA and CDR2 YSYEKL. V shed 6 bases, J shed 4 bases, and the junction held 5 bases outside the gene matches. The CDR3 sequence is 15 residues long. For the CDR3, the DNA is TGCGCCAGCAGGATCACTAGCGGGGGTTACAATGAGCAGTTCTTC. Amino acids: CASRITSGGYNEQFF.

At least ten counts were recorded for this clonotype. This chain joins TRBV11-2 and TRBJ2-7; no firm D call. The CDR3 has 14 residues. Trimming cost V 7 bases and J 4 bases, with 17 bases left between them. CDR1 and CDR2 from the germline V gene are SGHAT and FQNNGV. The CDR3: CASTAAPGDYEQYF. The CDR3 region has the DNA TGTGCCAGCACCGCAGCTCCCGGAGATTACGAGCAGTACTTC. The complete variable domain, with remaining parts taken from reference TRBV11-2 and TRBJ2-7, reads EAGVAQSPRYKIIEKRQSVAFWCNPISGHATLYWYQQILGQGPKLLIQFQNNGVVDDSQLPKDRFSAERLKGVDSTLKIQPAKLEDSAVYLCASTAAPGDYEQYFGPGTRLTVT.

This clonotype was counted many times. This chain joins TRBV20-1 and TRBJ1-5, with no clear D. Germline CDR1 DFQATT, CDR2 SNEGSKA (reference sequence). The CDR3 contains 14 residues. V lost 3 bases and J lost 0, with 9 bases in between. CDR3 in DNA: TGCAGTGCTAGTTCCGACAATAGCAATCAGCCCCAGCATTTT. Translated: CSASSDNSNQPQHF.

The CDR3 spells CSARRLDPYNEQFF. The CDR3 coding sequence is TGCAGTGCTAGGAGGCTAGACCCCTACAATGAGCAGTTCTTC. This chain connects TRBV20-1 to TRBJ2-1; no clear D. Germline CDR1 DFQATT, CDR2 SNEGSKA (reference sequence). This CDR3 is 14 amino acids long. V lost 3 bases and J 2 bases, leaving 11 bases between the germline ends.

This clonotype was picked up many times. In nucleotides, the CDR3 is TGTGCCAGCAGCTTAGGCCGGGACAGAATCATGAACACTGAAGCTTTCTTT. Translated: CASSLGRDRIMNTEAFF. The gene calls are TRBV13 and TRBJ1-1; TRBD1 aligns across 7 bases. Trimming cost V 0 bases and J 0 bases; bases outside gene matches: 7. The CDR3 contains 17 residues. The germline V gene has CDR1 PRHDT and CDR2 FYEKMQ (reference sequence).

In its sample, this clonotype was seen a few times. This sequence joins TRBV7-2 and TRBJ2-7; 8 bases map to TRBD1. CDR1 is SGHTA, CDR2 FQGNSA, per germline. The CDR3 runs 18 residues. V lost 0 bases to trimming and J lost 2 bases; unmatched junction nucleotides: 12. Written as DNA, the CDR3 is TGTGCCAGCAGCTTAGCGAGAGGACAGGGCCCTCTCCCCTACGAGCAGTACTTC. Protein: CASSLARGQGPLPYEQYF. Full variable domain (missing parts from reference TRBV7-2 and TRBJ2-7): GAGVSQSPSNKVTEKGKDVELRCDPISGHTALYWYRQSLGQGLEFLIYFQGNSAPDKSGLPSDRFSAERTGGSVSTLTIQRTQQEDSAVYLCASSLARGQGPLPYEQYFGPGTRLTVT.

This clonotype was counted many times. The genes are TRBV11-2 and TRBJ2-4; unclear D gene. Trimming removed 6 bases at V and 7 bases at J, with 10 bases between. CDR3 length: 12 amino acids. CDR1 is SGHAT and CDR2 is FQNNGV in the germline V gene. Written as DNA, the CDR3 is TGTGCCAGCAGTAACACGGCCAACATTCAGTACTTC. Amino acid sequence: CASSNTANIQYF.

This clonotype turned up a few times. J is TRBJ2-2 and V is TRBV6-1, with 8 bases aligning to TRBD2. This CDR3 spans 15 amino acids. V gave up 8 bases and J gave up 2 bases; unmatched junction bases: 7. Germline CDR1 is MNHNS and CDR2 is SASEGT. CDR3 protein: CASGLLAVNTGELFF. In DNA form, the CDR3 reads TGTGCCAGCGGTCTACTAGCGGTAAACACCGGGGAGCTGTTTTTT.

At least ten counts were recorded for this clonotype. The rearrangement links TRBV7-2 to TRBJ2-7, with 7 bases lining up with TRBD2. Germline trimming cut 4 bases from V and 2 bases from J; bases unmatched to any gene: 2. The CDR3 extends over 13 amino acids. The germline gives CDR1 SGHTA, CDR2 FQGNSA. CDR3 nucleotides: TGTGCCAGCAGCTCTCTAGCGGCCTACGAGCAGTACTTC. Its translation: CASSSLAAYEQYF.

V and J are TRBV11-2 and TRBJ2-3, with TRBD2 matching over 16 bases. The CDR3 is 19 amino acids. CDR1 and CDR2 (germline): SGHAT, FQNNGV. Trimming took 5 bases from V and 6 from J; bases not matched to a gene: 14. The CDR3 coding sequence is TGTGCCAGCAGCCACAGGGGACTAGCGGGGGGGCGATTTGGTGATACGCAGTATTTT. It is translated as CASSHRGLAGGRFGDTQYF. Together with reference TRBV11-2 and TRBJ2-3, the CDR3 gives the full variable domain: EAGVAQSPRYKIIEKRQSVAFWCNPISGHATLYWYQQILGQGPKLLIQFQNNGVVDDSQLPKDRFSAERLKGVDSTLKIQPAKLEDSAVYLCASSHRGLAGGRFGDTQYFGPGTRLTVL.

This clonotype came up a few times. This sequence joins TRBV28 and TRBJ1-1, with D maybe TRBD1 (6 bases). V was shortened by 1 base and J by 7 bases, with 19 bases between the two germline ends. The length of the CDR3 is 16 residues. CDR1 is MDHEN and CDR2 is SYDVKM in the germline V gene. CDR3 protein: CASSLSPGAVRHEAFF. The CDR3 DNA reads as TGTGCCAGCAGTTTATCCCCGGGGGCGGTTCGTCATGAAGCTTTCTTT.

The chain uses TRBV5-4 and TRBJ2-3; 7 bases align to TRBD2. Germline values: CDR1 SGHNT, CDR2 YYREEE (reference sequence). CDR3 size: 15 residues. J was trimmed by 4 bases and V by 2 bases; bases with no gene match: 7. The CDR3 bases are TGTGCCAGCAGCTTCAGCTCGGGGGGTGCAGATACGCAGTATTTT. It is translated as CASSFSSGGADTQYF.